The 31 T cell receptor beta chains presented below share a single source sample, sequenced in a study of vaccination and CD4 T cells after COVID-19. The Oncomine TCR Beta short-read assay sequenced DNA from cultured CD4+ T cells. TCRdb redid the calling of the PCR reads with MiXCR, one entry per CDR3 protein. Here the sample spans some 15,000 distinct CDR3 sequences, about 60% being singletons. The treatment is: roughly 10-day PBMC culture with coronavirus spike peptide pools or control peptides (ViraFEST assay). Their recognized antigens are unknown. The sequenced material came from CD4+ T cells from blood, cultured in vitro. All receptors come from a human donor who had recovered from COVID-19.

V gene TRBV11-1 combines with J gene TRBJ2-3, with D perhaps matching TRBD2 (5 bases). There are 15 residues in the CDR3. V was pared by 5 bases and J by 5 bases, with 17 bases between. The germline V gene has CDR1 SGHAT and CDR2 FQDESV (reference sequence). The CDR3 DNA is TGTGCCAGCAGCCAACTAGTTACCCAAGGAGATACGCAGTATTTT. It codes for CASSQLVTQGDTQYF.

Only a few counts were recorded for this clonotype. The V and J genes are TRBV7-3 and TRBJ2-5; D is possibly TRBD2 (6 bases). The ends were cut back, 5 bases at V and 5 bases at J, with 18 bases in the middle. The CDR3 sequence is 15 residues long. The germline gives CDR1 SGHTA, CDR2 FQGTGA. CDR3 region: CASSGGSDPGETQYF. CDR3 nucleotides: TGTGCCAGCAGCGGGGGGAGCGATCCCGGGGAGACCCAGTACTTC.

The gene calls are TRBV5-1 and TRBJ2-5; no clear D. The ends were cut back, 5 bases at V and 5 bases at J, with 10 bases in the middle. Germline V gives CDR1 SGHRS, CDR2 YFSETQ. This CDR3 spans 12 amino acids. CDR3 DNA: TGCGCCAGCAGTGAAAGTATCGAGACCCAGTACTTC. Protein: CASSESIETQYF.

The genes are TRBV20-1 and TRBJ2-7, with 10 bases matching TRBD2. The CDR3 extends over 13 amino acids. Germline CDR1 reads DFQATT; CDR2 reads SNEGSKA (reference sequence). Unmatched junction bases numbered 7, after V lost 4 bases and J lost 7 bases. CDR3 loop: CSAKIAGGWEQYF. CDR3 DNA: TGCAGTGCTAAAATAGCGGGGGGTTGGGAGCAGTACTTC.

The V and J genes are TRBV21-1 and TRBJ2-3; the DNA was not used to check the table's D call, TRBD2. TRBV21-1 is marked as a pseudogene. The CDR3 runs to 14 residues. CDR3 DNA: TGTGCCGGAGCCGGGACTAGCGGGAGAAATACGCAGTATTTT. Its protein product is CAGAGTSGRNTQYF.

This clonotype was detected only a few times. The chain links TRBV7-8 to TRBJ2-7; possibly TRBD1 or TRBD2 for D (5 bases each). The ends were cut back, 5 bases at V and 5 bases at J, with 13 bases in the middle. Germline V lookup: CDR1 SGHVS, CDR2 FQNEAQ. The CDR3 extends over 13 amino acids. The DNA for the CDR3 is TGTGCCAGCAGCGGCCGGGACCCCCACGAGCAGTACTTC. Residues: CASSGRDPHEQYF.

This clonotype was seen only a few times. V gene TRBV20-1 combines with J gene TRBJ1-1; D remains ambiguous. V was trimmed by 5 bases and J by 1 base, leaving 5 bases between them. This CDR3 is 11 amino acids long. Germline assignment: CDR1 DFQATT and CDR2 SNEGSKA (reference sequence). The CDR3 nucleotides read TGCAGTGCTGGCGGGAACACTGAAGCTTTCTTT. Translation: CSAGGNTEAFF.

J is TRBJ1-1 and V is TRBV24-1, with TRBD1 identical over 7 bases. In germline, CDR1 is KGHDR, CDR2 SFDVKD. Trimming removed 0 bases from V and 1 base from J; junction bases left unmatched: 1. CDR3 size: 15 residues. This CDR3 reads CATSDLNRGNTEAFF. The CDR3 region has the DNA TGTGCCACCAGTGATTTGAACAGGGGGAACACTGAAGCTTTCTTT.

The genes are TRBV28 and TRBJ1-5; the D gene is possibly TRBD1 (5 bases). Germline V lookup: CDR1 MDHEN, CDR2 SYDVKM. This CDR3 spans 16 amino acids. V lost 6 bases and J 11 bases, leaving 26 bases between the germline ends. The CDR3 loop reads CASRPPAPDAHRSQHF. CDR3 nucleotides: TGTGCCAGCAGGCCCCCCGCCCCAGATGCACACAGGTCCCAGCATTTT.

V is TRBV20-1 and J is TRBJ2-7; 9 bases agree with TRBD2. Looked up from germline, CDR1 is DFQATT and CDR2 is SNEGSKA (reference sequence). The CDR3 runs 14 residues. With 6 bases clipped from V and 1 base from J, the junction kept 7 bases outside the gene matches. In DNA, the CDR3 is TGCAGTGCCAGGGCTAGCGGGATGTCCTACGAGCAGTACTTC. Translating gives CSARASGMSYEQYF.

This clonotype was seen only once. This sequence joins TRBV27 and TRBJ2-3, with TRBD2 matching 10 bases. In germline, CDR1 is MNHEY, CDR2 SMNVEV (reference sequence). This CDR3 has 15 amino acids. The J segment lost 11 bases and the V segment lost 6 bases, leaving 14 bases of the junction unmatched. The CDR3 DNA sequence: TGTGCCAGCAGAGGCTTAGCGGGAGGCGGGCGCGGGCAGTATTTT. It encodes CASRGLAGGGRGQYF.

V gene TRBV27 combines with J gene TRBJ1-5, with D unclear. V lost 2 bases and J lost 2, with 7 bases in between. The germline gives CDR1 MNHEY, CDR2 SMNVEV (reference sequence). The CDR3 spans 14 residues. The chain's CDR3 is CASSLTAGNQPQHF. CDR3 DNA: TGTGCCAGCAGTTTAACCGCAGGCAATCAGCCCCAGCATTTT.

The sample holds a few counts of this clonotype. CDR3 loop: CSAFTGGGETQYF. Here the CDR3 DNA reads TGCAGTGCTTTCACAGGGGGAGGAGAGACCCAGTACTTC. The rearrangement uses TRBV20-1 and TRBJ2-5, with 8 bases matching TRBD1. This CDR3 has 13 amino acids. Germline V gene data show CDR1 as DFQATT and CDR2 as SNEGSKA (reference sequence). J was trimmed by 4 bases and V by 5 bases; bases with no gene match: 6.

The chain links TRBV11-3 to TRBJ2-5; 11 bases are a match to TRBD2. The CDR3 spans 15 residues. Germline V gives CDR1 SGHNT, CDR2 YENEEA. V dropped 2 bases and J dropped 4; count of bases not matched to a gene: 3. The CDR3 nucleotides are TGTGCCAGCAGCTTAAATAGCGGGGGGGCAGAGACCCAGTACTTC. This translates into CASSLNSGGAETQYF.

CDR3 DNA sequence: TGCAGTGCCCCCCCCCAAGCGGGCCTCTATAATTCACCCCTCCACTTT. This gives the protein CSAPPQAGLYNSPLHF. V usage is TRBV20-1 and J usage is TRBJ1-6, with no clear D. The germline gives CDR1 DFQATT, CDR2 SNEGSKA (reference sequence). V lost 6 bases, J lost 3 bases, and 18 bases lay in between. The CDR3 runs 16 residues.

This clonotype was seen a few times. This chain joins TRBV7-2 and TRBJ1-3; TRBD1 aligns across 9 bases. V gave up 0 bases and J gave up 4 bases; unmatched junction bases: 4. CDR1 and CDR2 (germline): SGHTA, FQGNSA. This CDR3 is built from 16 residues. The CDR3 bases are TGTGCCAGCAGCTTAGCGCATGGGACAGGGGGAAACACCATATATTTT. As protein: CASSLAHGTGGNTIYF.

This clonotype appeared a few times. The chain recombines TRBV2 with TRBJ1-2; 9 bases match TRBD1. CDR3 length: 14 amino acids. From germline, CDR1 is SNHLY and CDR2 FYNNEI. V lost 5 bases, J lost 7 bases, and 8 bases stayed unmatched. CDR3 bases: TGTGCCAGCAGTCTGACAGGGGGAGACGGTGGCTACACCTTC. It is translated as CASSLTGGDGGYTF.

The chain carries TRBV20-1 and TRBJ2-7, with a possible D match to TRBD1 (5 bases). The germline gives CDR1 DFQATT, CDR2 SNEGSKA (reference sequence). Deletions cut 3 bases from V and 4 bases from J, with 19 bases between. This CDR3 contains 15 residues. This CDR3 reads CSAREPAGNGYEQYF. The CDR3 DNA is TGCAGTGCTAGGGAACCGGCAGGGAATGGGTACGAGCAGTACTTC.

This clonotype showed up just once. The chain has TRBV7-8 and TRBJ1-1; D gene ambiguous. This CDR3 contains 13 residues. Per germline, CDR1 SGHVS and CDR2 FQNEAQ. Trimming took 2 bases from V and 1 from J, leaving 5 bases between them. CDR3 bases: TGTGCCAGCAGCTTACTAACGAACACTGAAGCTTTCTTT. Translation: CASSLLTNTEAFF.

This clonotype was detected a few times. This chain joins TRBV7-8 and TRBJ1-5; D is ambiguous. CDR1 is SGHVS and CDR2 is FQNEAQ in the germline V gene. Trimming removed 5 bases from V and 9 bases from J, with 8 bases in between. The CDR3 runs to 11 residues. CDR3: CASSLGGPQHF. In DNA, the CDR3 is TGTGCCAGCAGCCTAGGAGGGCCCCAGCATTTT.

The chain has TRBV10-2 and TRBJ2-2; maybe TRBD1 (5 bases). V was clipped by 3 bases and J by 6 bases, with 17 bases between them. Germline V gene lookup returns CDR1 WSHSY and CDR2 SAAADI. The CDR3 length is 16 residues. The CDR3 loop is CASSDHRTLGAGELFF. The CDR3 DNA is TGCGCCAGCAGTGACCACCGGACATTAGGTGCCGGGGAGCTGTTTTTT.

This rearrangement joins TRBV20-1 to TRBJ1-6; TRBD1 matches 7 bases. This CDR3 region has 13 residues. Germline V CDR1 and CDR2: DFQATT, SNEGSKA (reference sequence). The J segment lost 8 bases and the V segment lost 2 bases, leaving 3 bases of the junction unmatched. Here the CDR3 DNA reads TGCAGTGCTAGATTAGGGGGCGATTCACCCCTCCACTTT. As protein: CSARLGGDSPLHF.

This clonotype came up a few times. The V gene is TRBV2, the J gene TRBJ2-3, with a weak D call TRBD2 (5 bases). The germline V gene has CDR1 SNHLY and CDR2 FYNNEI. Trimming removed 4 bases from V and 5 bases from J, with 10 bases in between. The CDR3 extends over 13 amino acids. The CDR3 nucleotides read TGTGCCAGCAGTGGGGGAGTCGGAGATACGCAGTATTTT. Protein sequence: CASSGGVGDTQYF.

V usage is TRBV7-9 and J usage is TRBJ2-1; 9 bases are shared with TRBD1. CDR3 length equals 16 residues. Germline-derived CDR1 and CDR2 are SEHNR and FQNEAQ (reference sequence). J was trimmed by 7 bases and V by 0 bases; bases with no gene match: 7. The DNA of the CDR3 is TGTGCCAGCAGCTTAGCGGGGGGACAGGGTGGGAATGAGCAGTTCTTC. Translation gives CASSLAGGQGGNEQFF.

The sample holds a few counts of this clonotype. This chain uses TRBV5-1 with TRBJ1-1, with a tentative D call TRBD1 (6 bases). V was clipped by 0 bases and J by 4 bases, with 13 bases between them. Looked up from germline, CDR1 is SGHRS and CDR2 is YFSETQ. The CDR3 is 15 residues long. The CDR3 nucleotides read TGCGCCAGCAGCTTGGGTCAGGGGTCGGGCACTGAAGCTTTCTTT. This translates into CASSLGQGSGTEAFF.

This clonotype is deemed medium-sized. The chain uses TRBV2 and TRBJ2-2, with D perhaps TRBD2 (5 bases). With 1 base removed from V and 5 bases from J, the gap between germline ends came to 5 bases. Germline values: CDR1 SNHLY, CDR2 FYNNEI. CDR3 length: 13 residues. The CDR3 protein is CASSEGGTGELFF. CDR3 nucleotides: TGTGCCAGCAGTGAAGGCGGGACCGGGGAGCTGTTTTTT.

This clonotype was seen more than once but under ten times. The chain recombines TRBV7-2 with TRBJ1-1, with D possibly being TRBD1 (6 bases). There are 15 residues in the CDR3. V was cut by 5 bases and J by 4 bases, with 17 bases left in between. Per germline, CDR1 SGHTA and CDR2 FQGNSA. The CDR3 coding sequence is TGTGCCAGCAGCCTCCAGGCGCAGGGGCCCACTGAAGCTTTCTTT. Protein product: CASSLQAQGPTEAFF.

The gene calls are TRBV19 and TRBJ2-2; 10 positions agree with TRBD2. The length of the CDR3 is 15 residues. Germline CDR1 reads LNHDA; CDR2 reads SQIVND (reference sequence). V was clipped by 6 bases and J by 4 bases; unmatched bases: 5. The CDR3 DNA reads TGTGCCAGTAGCTCCGCTAGCGGGAGCACCGGGGAGCTGTTTTTT. Translation gives CASSSASGSTGELFF.

V is TRBV6-1 and J is TRBJ2-7; D uncertain. Germline V gene sequence: CDR1 MNHNS, CDR2 SASEGT. Trimming removed 6 bases from V and 3 bases from J, with 12 bases in between. CDR3 length: 13 amino acids. The CDR3 reads CASRLQPYYEQYF. The CDR3 nucleotides read TGTGCCAGCAGACTTCAACCATACTACGAGCAGTACTTC.

This chain connects TRBV9 to TRBJ2-2; a possible D gene is TRBD1 (5 bases). CDR1 is SGDLS, CDR2 YYNGEE, per germline. The CDR3 totals 14 residues. V lost 0 bases, J lost 6 bases, and 9 bases lay in between. The CDR3 reads CASSVVAGPGELFF. DNA for the CDR3: TGTGCCAGCAGCGTAGTGGCAGGGCCCGGGGAGCTGTTTTTT.

The count of this clonotype is one. The chain has TRBV19 and TRBJ1-1, with D possibly being TRBD1 (6 bases). This CDR3 is 13 amino acids long. Trimming took off 3 bases at V and 3 bases at J, with 8 bases between the two ends. From germline, CDR1 is LNHDA and CDR2 SQIVND (reference sequence). This CDR3 is CASSIAGDTEAFF. The DNA of the CDR3 is TGTGCCAGTAGTATCGCAGGGGACACTGAAGCTTTCTTT.